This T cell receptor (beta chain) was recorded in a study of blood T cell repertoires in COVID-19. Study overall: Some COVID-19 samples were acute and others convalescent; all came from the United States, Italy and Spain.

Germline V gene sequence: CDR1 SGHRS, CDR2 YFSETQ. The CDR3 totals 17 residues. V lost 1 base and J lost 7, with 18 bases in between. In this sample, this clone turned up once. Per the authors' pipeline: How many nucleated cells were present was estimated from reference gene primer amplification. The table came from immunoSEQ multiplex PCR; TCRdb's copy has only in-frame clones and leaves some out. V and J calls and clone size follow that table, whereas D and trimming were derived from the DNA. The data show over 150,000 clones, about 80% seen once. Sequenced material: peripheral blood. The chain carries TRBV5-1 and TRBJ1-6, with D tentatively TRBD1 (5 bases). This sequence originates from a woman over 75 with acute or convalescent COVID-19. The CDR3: CASSLWREGPANSPLHF. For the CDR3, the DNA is TGCGCCAGCAGCTTGTGGAGGGAGGGGCCGGCAAATTCACCCCTCCACTTT.